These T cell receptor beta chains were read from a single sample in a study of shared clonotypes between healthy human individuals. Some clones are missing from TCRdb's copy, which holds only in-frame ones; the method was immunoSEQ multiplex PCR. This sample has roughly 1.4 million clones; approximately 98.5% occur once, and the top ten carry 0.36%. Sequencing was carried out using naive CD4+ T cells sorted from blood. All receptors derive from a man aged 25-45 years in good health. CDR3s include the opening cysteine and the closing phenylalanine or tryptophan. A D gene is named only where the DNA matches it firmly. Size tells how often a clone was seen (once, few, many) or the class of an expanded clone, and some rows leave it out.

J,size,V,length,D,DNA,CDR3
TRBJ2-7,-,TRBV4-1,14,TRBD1,TGCGCCAGCAGCTATCCGGGACAGGGTTACGAGCAGTACTTC,CASSYPGQGYEQYF
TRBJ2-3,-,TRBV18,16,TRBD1,TGTGCCAGCTCACCACGAACAGGGGGCGGCACAGATACGCAGTATTTT,CASSPRTGGGTDTQYF
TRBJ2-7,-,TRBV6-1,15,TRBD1,TGTGCCAGCAGGCCCCTGGACAGGGACCCCTACGAGCAGTACTTC,CASRPLDRDPYEQYF
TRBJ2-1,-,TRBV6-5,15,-,TGTGCCAGCAGGGGAGGACTTGGCTCCTACAATGAGCAGTTCTTC,CASRGGLGSYNEQFF
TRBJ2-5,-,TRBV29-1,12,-,TGCAGCGTTGGCACAGCCCAAGAGACCCAGTACTTC,CSVGTAQETQYF
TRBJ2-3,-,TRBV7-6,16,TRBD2,TGTGCCAGCAGCCCGCTAGCGGGAGGGAGCACAGATACGCAGTATTTT,CASSPLAGGSTDTQYF
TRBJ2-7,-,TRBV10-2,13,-,TGCGCCAGCTCCCAGGAGGTTATCTACGAGCAGTACTTC,CASSQEVIYEQYF
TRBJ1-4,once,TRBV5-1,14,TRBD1,TGCGCCAGCAGCCAGGGACAGGGGAATGAAAAACTGTTTTTT,CASSQGQGNEKLFF
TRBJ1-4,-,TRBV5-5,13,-,TGTGCCAGCAGACCGTTCGGGACTGAAAAACTGTTTTTT,CASRPFGTEKLFF
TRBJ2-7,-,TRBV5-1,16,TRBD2,TGCGCCAGCAGCTTGGAAACGGCTGCACTAGCGGGCGAGCAGTACTTC,CASSLETAALAGEQYF
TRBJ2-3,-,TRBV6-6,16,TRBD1,TGTGCCAGCAGTTACTCGGGGACAGGGAGCACAGATACGCAGTATTTT,CASSYSGTGSTDTQYF
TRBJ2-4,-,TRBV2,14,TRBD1,TGTGCCAGCACCTTGACAGGGGCTAAAAACATTCAGTACTTC,CASTLTGAKNIQYF
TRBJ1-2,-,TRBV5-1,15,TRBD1,TGCGCCAGCAGCTATAGGCCCGACAGGGGGCTTGGCTACACCTTC,CASSYRPDRGLGYTF
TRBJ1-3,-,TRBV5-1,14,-,TGCGCCAGCAGCCCACAGGGCTCTGGAAACACCATATATTTT,CASSPQGSGNTIYF
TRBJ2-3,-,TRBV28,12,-,TGTGCCAGCAAAGCTGTAAAAGATACGCAGTATTTT,CASKAVKDTQYF
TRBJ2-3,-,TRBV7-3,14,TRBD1,TGTGCCAGCAGCTCCGGGACAGGGGGAGATACGCAGTATTTT,CASSSGTGGDTQYF
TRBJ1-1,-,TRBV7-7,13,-,TGTGCCAGCAGCCATCAGGGGTGCACTGAAGCTTTCTTT,CASSHQGCTEAFF
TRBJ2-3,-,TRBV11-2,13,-,TGTGCCAGCAGCCCCGGCTCCACAGATACGCAGTATTTT,CASSPGSTDTQYF
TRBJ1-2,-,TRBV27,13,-,TGTGCCAGCAGGCCGGACAGATACTATGGCTACACCTTC,CASRPDRYYGYTF
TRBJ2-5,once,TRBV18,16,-,TGTGCCAGCTCACCATTATGGGAGGCCGGTAAAGAGACCCAGTACTTC,CASSPLWEAGKETQYF
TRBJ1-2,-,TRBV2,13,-,TGTGCCAGCAGTGTCCAAGCTAACTATGGCTACACCTTC,CASSVQANYGYTF
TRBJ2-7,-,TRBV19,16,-,TGTGCCAGTAGTCCGACCCGGGACTTACCCGCCTACGAGCAGTACTTC,CASSPTRDLPAYEQYF